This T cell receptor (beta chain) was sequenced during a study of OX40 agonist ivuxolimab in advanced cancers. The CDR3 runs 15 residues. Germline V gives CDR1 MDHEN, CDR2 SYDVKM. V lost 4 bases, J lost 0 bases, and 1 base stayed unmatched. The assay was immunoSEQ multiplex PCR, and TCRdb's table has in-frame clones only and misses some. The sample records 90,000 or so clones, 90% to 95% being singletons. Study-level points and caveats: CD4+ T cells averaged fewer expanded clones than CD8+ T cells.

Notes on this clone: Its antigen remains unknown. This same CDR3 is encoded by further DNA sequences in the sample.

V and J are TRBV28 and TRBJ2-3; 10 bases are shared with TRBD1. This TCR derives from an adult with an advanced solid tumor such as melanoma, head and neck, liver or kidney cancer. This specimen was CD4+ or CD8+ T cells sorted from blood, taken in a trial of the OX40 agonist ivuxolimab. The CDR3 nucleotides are TGTGCCAGCAGTTCGGGACAGGGGAGCACAGATACGCAGTATTTT. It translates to CASSSGQGSTDTQYF.